This TCR beta chain derives from a study of memory CD4+ T cells and cytomegalovirus serostatus. Some clones are missing from TCRdb's copy, which holds only in-frame ones; the method was immunoSEQ multiplex PCR. The sample carries tens of thousands of clones, 76% recorded once. Single viable CD3+CD4+CD8-CD45RO+ cells were sorted as the memory CD4+ T cells. Only one count was recorded for this clone. This CDR3 is 14 amino acids long. The germline V gene encodes CDR1 LNHDA and CDR2 SQIVND (reference sequence). Trimming removed 2 bases from V and 0 bases from J, with 5 bases in between. This TCR came from an adult in good health and CMV-seronegative. The sample consisted of memory CD4+ T cells from blood. V is TRBV19 and J is TRBJ1-5, with D unclear. CDR3 in amino acids: CASSIWDSNQPQHF. The CDR3 nucleotides are TGTGCCAGTAGTATATGGGATAGCAATCAGCCCCAGCATTTT.